These 32 T cell receptor beta chains share one sample of origin, sequenced in a study of T cells in Graves' hyperthyroidism and ophthalmopathy. Researchers amplified the TCR beta CDR3 regions from RNA transcripts. The HTBI primer set served for first-round RT-PCR of the TCR CDR3. TCRdb reanalysed the multiplex PCR reads using MiXCR and keeps one entry per CDR3 protein. Of a few hundred thousand distinct CDR3 sequences listed, approximately 15% are singletons. The sequenced sample was blood. All receptors come from a woman younger than 30 with Graves' hyperthyroidism.

As concerns this clonotype: With a much larger clone just one base away, this may be a read error. This CDR3 fails to terminate in the conserved phenylalanine or tryptophan, so it likely reflects a read error. The chain recombines TRBV28 with TRBJ2-2, with D tentatively TRBD2 (5 bases). V dropped 2 bases and J dropped 0 bases, with 7 bases sitting between them. Germline-derived CDR1 and CDR2 are MDHEN and SYDVKM. This CDR3 region has 15 residues. The CDR3 spells CASSLRTSNTGELFL. The CDR3 DNA reads as TGTGCCAGCAGTTTACGGACTTCGAACACCGGGGAGCTGTTTCTT.

The chain is built from TRBV2 and TRBJ2-1, with 15 bases that match TRBD2. Trimming at V came to 6 bases and at J to 15 bases, leaving 18 bases not matched to a gene. CDR3 length: 17 residues. Germline V gene lookup returns CDR1 SNHLY and CDR2 FYNNEI. This CDR3 is CASRGLAGGPVEQLSFF. CDR3 bases: TGTGCCAGCAGAGGACTAGCGGGAGGGCCGGTGGAACAACTCTCGTTCTTC.

The table lists this clonotype with many counts. V gene TRBV29-1 combines with J gene TRBJ1-1; no firm D call. This CDR3 contains 15 residues. The germline CDR1 and CDR2 sequences are SQVTM and ANQGSEA. V dropped 4 bases and J dropped 2 bases, with 17 bases sitting between them. The DNA of the CDR3 is TGCAGCGTTGTTTTCTGGAAAGGGCGCAACACTGAAGCTTTCTTT. Its translation is CSVVFWKGRNTEAFF.

The chain carries TRBV9 and TRBJ1-1; 7 nucleotides agree with TRBD1. Per the germline V gene, CDR1 is SGDLS and CDR2 is YYNGEE. The CDR3 is made up of 17 amino acids. Germline trimming cut 4 bases from V and 0 bases from J; bases unmatched to any gene: 12. In DNA form, the CDR3 reads TGTGCCAGCAGCCCCGAGGGGGCAGGCTATTTGAACACTGAAGCTTTCTTT. Protein: CASSPEGAGYLNTEAFF.

The chain recombines TRBV28 with TRBJ2-7, with 8 bases fitting TRBD1. Trimming took 7 bases from V and 3 from J; bases not matched to a gene: 14. Germline-derived CDR1 and CDR2 are MDHEN and SYDVKM. The CDR3 covers 16 residues. In DNA form, the CDR3 reads TGTGCCAGCAAAGGTACCGGGACAGGAGTTTTCTACGAGCAGTACTTC. Encoded protein: CASKGTGTGVFYEQYF. Complete variable domain (other parts from reference TRBV28 and TRBJ2-7): DVKVTQSSRYLVKRTGEKVFLECVQDMDHENMFWYRQDPGLGLRLIYFSYDVKMKEKGDIPEGYSVSREKKERFSLILESASTNQTSMYLCASKGTGTGVFYEQYFGPGTRLTVT.

V is TRBV20-1 and J is TRBJ2-5; the D call may be TRBD1 or TRBD2 (5 bases each). Germline assignment: CDR1 DFQATT and CDR2 SNEGSKA (reference sequence). This CDR3 has 13 residues. V was clipped by 6 bases and J by 5 bases, with 16 bases between them. CDR3 sequence: CSAIGTAGETQYF. The DNA of the CDR3 is TGCAGTGCCATCGGGACCGCCGGCGAGACCCAGTACTTC.

This clonotype has a handful of counts. The rearrangement links TRBV6-2 or TRBV6-3 to TRBJ2-7; TRBD2 is a possible D gene (6 bases). Germline CDR1 is MNHEY and CDR2 is SVGEGT. The CDR3 is 15 residues long. The V and J ends lost 5 bases and 0 bases respectively, with 14 bases between them. The CDR3 DNA reads TGTGCCAGCAGTGATCAGGAGGGAGTCTCCTACGAGCAGTACTTC. Amino acids: CASSDQEGVSYEQYF.

This clonotype was observed many times. This sequence joins TRBV11-3 and TRBJ2-3, with 11 nucleotides matching TRBD2. CDR3 size: 16 residues. Looked up from germline, CDR1 is SGHNT and CDR2 is YENEEA. Trimming at V came to 4 bases and at J to 2 bases, leaving 5 bases not matched to a gene. CDR3 amino acids: CASSSGTSGNTDTQYF. CDR3 sequence (DNA): TGTGCCAGCAGCTCCGGGACTAGCGGAAACACAGATACGCAGTATTTT.

Ten or more counts support this clonotype. V usage is TRBV6-1 and J usage is TRBJ2-3; D remains ambiguous. The CDR3 totals 16 residues. Germline CDR1 and CDR2: MNHNS and SASEGT. With 1 base removed from V and 4 bases from J, the gap between germline ends came to 15 bases. The CDR3 sequence is CASSEGPPGEADTQYF. CDR3 sequence (DNA): TGTGCCAGCAGTGAAGGGCCTCCTGGCGAGGCAGATACGCAGTATTTT.

The V call is TRBV5-6, the J call TRBJ2-7; 12 positions match TRBD1. The CDR3 covers 14 residues. J gave up 5 bases and V 2 bases, and 2 bases lay outside the gene matches. Germline-derived CDR1 and CDR2 are SGHDT and YYEEEE. CDR3 DNA sequence: TGTGCCAGCAGCTTCGGGACAGGGGGCAACGAGCAGTACTTC. Amino acid sequence: CASSFGTGGNEQYF. Complete variable domain (other parts from reference TRBV5-6 and TRBJ2-7): DAGVTQSPTHLIKTRGQQVTLRCSPKSGHDTVSWYQQALGQGPQFIFQYYEEEERQRGNFPDRFSGHQFPNYSSELNVNALLLGDSALYLCASSFGTGGNEQYFGPGTRLTVT.

DNA for the CDR3: TGTGCCAGCGCTCACGGGACAGGGGGAGGTTCACCCCTCCACTTT. Translated, it gives CASAHGTGGGSPLHF. The V call is TRBV5-5, the J call TRBJ1-6; 11 bases agree with TRBD1. Germline values: CDR1 SGHKS, CDR2 YYEKEE (reference sequence). CDR3 length: 15 amino acids. V lost 7 bases to trimming and J lost 9 bases; unmatched junction nucleotides: 9.

The chain carries TRBV28 and TRBJ2-3; 10 bases agree with TRBD2. The germline gives CDR1 MDHEN, CDR2 SYDVKM. The V segment lost 1 base and the J segment 0 bases; nucleotides outside the gene matches: 4. The CDR3 runs to 17 residues. CDR3 sequence: CASSLSSTSGSTDTQYF. The CDR3 bases are TGTGCCAGCAGTTTATCATCGACTAGCGGGAGCACAGATACGCAGTATTTT. The entire variable domain, with the rest obtained from reference TRBV28 and TRBJ2-3, is as follows: DVKVTQSSRYLVKRTGEKVFLECVQDMDHENMFWYRQDPGLGLRLIYFSYDVKMKEKGDIPEGYSVSREKKERFSLILESASTNQTSMYLCASSLSSTSGSTDTQYFGPGTRLTVL.

About this clonotype itself: A much larger clone is a single base away; this may be a read error. This chain uses TRBV12-3 or TRBV12-4 with TRBJ2-5; D ambiguous. The CDR3 covers 14 residues. CDR3: CASSFSNSGETQHF. As DNA, the CDR3 is TGTGCCAGCAGTTTTTCGAATAGTGGAGAGACCCAGCACTTC.

V gene TRBV19 combines with J gene TRBJ1-4; D is uncertain. The CDR3 totals 15 residues. The V and J ends lost 6 bases and 8 bases respectively, with 19 bases between them. The germline CDR1 and CDR2 sequences are LNHDA and SQIVND (reference sequence). In nucleotides, the CDR3 is TGTGCCAGTAGGGGATTCGGGGTCGAATACGAAAAACTGTTTTTT. Residues: CASRGFGVEYEKLFF.

The genes are TRBV20-1 and TRBJ1-5; a weak D match, TRBD1 (5 bases). This CDR3 region has 13 residues. Germline CDR1 DFQATT, CDR2 SNEGSKA (reference sequence). Trimming took 4 bases from V and 3 from J, leaving 10 bases between them. The CDR3 loop is CSATEGVNQPQHF. CDR3 coding DNA: TGCAGTGCTACCGAAGGGGTCAATCAGCCCCAGCATTTT.

This clonotype has at least ten counts. V gene TRBV12-3 or TRBV12-4 combines with J gene TRBJ2-7, with 7 bases aligning to TRBD2. The CDR3 runs to 14 residues. V lost 6 bases and J lost 6; bases outside the gene matches: 11. In DNA, the CDR3 is TGTGCCAGCAGCGCGGGGGAAACCGTCGCCGAGCAGTACTTC. Protein: CASSAGETVAEQYF.

This clonotype was observed many times. Here the CDR3 reads CSVGSGRDGNIQYF. The CDR3 nucleotides are TGCAGCGTTGGTAGCGGGAGGGATGGAAACATTCAGTACTTC. The chain has TRBV29-1 and TRBJ2-4; 11 positions agree with TRBD2. The V gene end was trimmed by 4 bases and the J gene end by 6 bases; junction bases not matched to a gene: 5. There are 14 residues in the CDR3. Looked up from germline, CDR1 is SQVTM and CDR2 is ANQGSEA.

This clonotype was found many times. The chain combines TRBV3-1 with TRBJ2-1, with 8 bases aligning to TRBD2. The V and J ends lost 4 bases and 1 base, in that order; junction bases with no gene match: 3. The CDR3 is made up of 15 amino acids. Germline V gene sequence: CDR1 LGHDT, CDR2 YNNKEL (reference sequence). CDR3 protein: CASSPGLDSYNEQFF. CDR3 sequence (DNA): TGTGCCAGCAGCCCGGGACTAGATTCCTACAATGAGCAGTTCTTC.

This clonotype was observed many times. This chain connects TRBV6-1 to TRBJ1-5; no reliable D call. The germline V gene has CDR1 MNHNS and CDR2 SASEGT. The ends were cut back, 7 bases at V and 4 bases at J, with 14 bases in the middle. This CDR3 is built from 14 residues. CDR3 nucleotide sequence: TGTGCCAGCAAAGATGGGCATGGGAATCAGCCCCAGCATTTT. Its protein is CASKDGHGNQPQHF.

In this sample, this clonotype turned up many times. This CDR3 is CSAREGVTEAFF. CDR3 coding DNA: TGCAGTGCTAGAGAGGGAGTGACTGAAGCTTTCTTT. The V call is TRBV20-1, the J call TRBJ1-1; unclear D gene. The V gene's germline CDR1 is DFQATT and CDR2 SNEGSKA (reference sequence). V was trimmed by 0 bases and J by 5 bases, leaving 7 bases between them. The CDR3 spans 12 residues.

In this sample, this clonotype turned up many times. The rearrangement uses TRBV18 and TRBJ2-5, with TRBD1 matching 7 bases. Per germline, CDR1 KGHSH and CDR2 LQKENI. Trimming at V came to 3 bases and at J to 4 bases, leaving 5 bases not matched to a gene. CDR3 length equals 14 residues. CDR3 DNA sequence: TGTGCCAGCTCACCCCCGACAGGGAGAGAGACCCAGTACTTC. Translated: CASSPPTGRETQYF.

This clonotype was seen at least ten times. The chain is built from TRBV30 and TRBJ2-2; weak D call: TRBD1 (5 bases). CDR1 and CDR2 (germline): GTSNPN, SVGIG (reference sequence). The V gene lost 4 bases and the J gene lost 4 bases, with 7 bases spanning the gap. The CDR3 has 12 amino acids. Here the CDR3 DNA reads TGTGCCTGGACAGGGTTCACCGGGGAGCTGTTTTTT. Translating it yields CAWTGFTGELFF. Complete variable domain (other parts from reference TRBV30 and TRBJ2-2): SQTIHQWPATLVQPVGSPLSLECTVEGTSNPNLYWYRQAAGRGLQLLFYSVGIGQISSEVPQNLSASRPQDRQFILSSKKLLLSDSGFYLCAWTGFTGELFFGEGSRLTVL.

In its sample, this clonotype was seen a few times. The chain links TRBV28 to TRBJ1-4; perhaps TRBD1 as D (6 bases). Germline V gene lookup returns CDR1 MDHEN and CDR2 SYDVKM. CDR3 size: 14 residues. V gave up 2 bases and J gave up 8 bases, with 12 bases separating them. Here the CDR3 reads CASSLAGEWEKLFF. The DNA of the CDR3 is TGTGCCAGCAGTTTAGCAGGGGAATGGGAAAAACTGTTTTTT.

This clonotype was seen only a few times. The rearrangement links TRBV5-1 to TRBJ1-1, with D possibly TRBD1 on 6 matching bases. CDR1 is SGHRS, CDR2 YFSETQ, per germline. V was clipped by 1 base and J by 4 bases, with 14 bases between them. This CDR3 has 15 amino acids. CDR3 nucleotide sequence: TGCGCCAGCAGCTTGTCAACAGGGATAAGCACTGAAGCTTTCTTT. Translated: CASSLSTGISTEAFF.

This clonotype was recorded many times. CDR3 coding DNA: TGTGCCAGCAGGACGACTAGCGGGAGGTCGGGGGAGACCCAGTACTTC. This sequence encodes CASRTTSGRSGETQYF. This chain uses TRBV7-8 with TRBJ2-5; 13 nucleotides match TRBD2. Germline lookup yields CDR1 SGHVS and CDR2 FQNEAQ. This CDR3 has 16 amino acids. V lost 6 bases, J lost 5 bases, and 9 bases stayed unmatched.

This clonotype came up many times. J is TRBJ2-3 and V is TRBV12-3 or TRBV12-4, with TRBD2 matching over 10 bases. The CDR3 loop spans 15 amino acids. With V trimmed by 6 bases and J by 2 bases, 5 bases remained unmatched. The CDR3 DNA reads TGTGCCAGCAGGGGAGCGGGAGGGTACACAGATACGCAGTATTTT. It specifies CASRGAGGYTDTQYF.

This clonotype was observed many times. V gene TRBV7-8 combines with J gene TRBJ2-3, with D possibly being TRBD1 (6 bases). The germline CDR1 and CDR2 sequences are SGHVS and FQNEAQ. This CDR3 has 15 amino acids. With 0 bases removed from V and 6 bases from J, the gap between germline ends came to 13 bases. The CDR3 nucleotides read TGTGCCAGCAGCTTAGCAACAGGGAATTACGATACGCAGTATTTT. This encodes CASSLATGNYDTQYF.

The chain carries TRBV5-5 and TRBJ2-3; D is perhaps TRBD1 (5 bases). This CDR3 comprises 15 residues. Trimming took off 4 bases at V and 8 bases at J, with 20 bases between the two ends. Looked up from germline, CDR1 is SGHKS and CDR2 is YYEKEE (reference sequence). The CDR3 coding sequence is TGTGCCAGCAGCCTGACAGAAGCCAGCATGGGTACGCAGTATTTT. Encoded protein: CASSLTEASMGTQYF.

This clonotype was detected ten times or more. V and J are TRBV27 and TRBJ2-7, with D possibly TRBD2 on 5 matching bases. This CDR3 spans 13 amino acids. V dropped 4 bases and J dropped 2 bases, with 9 bases sitting between them. CDR1 MNHEY and CDR2 SMNVEV come from the germline V gene (reference sequence). CDR3 sequence (DNA): TGTGCCAGCAGTTGGAGGAATACCTACGAGCAGTACTTC. It is translated as CASSWRNTYEQYF.

About this clonotype: The CDR3 does not close with the conserved phenylalanine or tryptophan, likely indicating a read error. This rearrangement joins TRBV5-1 to TRBJ2-3; TRBD1 or TRBD2 may be the D gene (7 bases each). The CDR3 spans 15 residues. CDR1 is SGHRS and CDR2 is YFSETQ in the germline V gene. Trimming took 0 bases from V and 4 from J, leaving 12 bases between them. CDR3 in amino acids: CASSLGQGGADTQYL. Written as DNA, the CDR3 is TGCGCCAGCAGCTTGGGCCAGGGGGGGGCAGATACGCAGTATCTT.

Many counts were recorded for this clonotype. CDR3 sequence (DNA): TGCAGTGCTAGAACCGGGGGCGCGAATGGCTACACCTTC. Encoded protein: CSARTGGANGYTF. This sequence joins TRBV20-1 and TRBJ1-2; TRBD1 might be the D (6 bases). Trimming took off 2 bases at V and 6 bases at J, with 13 bases between the two ends. Germline V lookup: CDR1 DFQATT, CDR2 SNEGSKA (reference sequence). CDR3 length: 13 amino acids.

The chain links TRBV12-3 or TRBV12-4 to TRBJ1-4, with TRBD1 matching 9 bases. The J segment lost 8 bases and the V segment lost 5 bases, leaving 6 bases of the junction unmatched. The CDR3 loop spans 14 amino acids. CDR3 residues: CASSEQGAEEKLFF. Here the CDR3 DNA reads TGTGCCAGCAGTGAACAGGGGGCGGAGGAAAAACTGTTTTTT.